This TCR beta chain was found in a study of T cells in Graves' hyperthyroidism and ophthalmopathy. This clonotype was seen ten or more times. The antigen remains undetermined. Template material for amplifying TCR beta CDR3 regions consisted of RNA transcripts. First-round RT-PCR targeting the TCR CDR3 was performed with the HTBI primer set. MiXCR was run by TCRdb on the multiplex PCR reads, yielding one entry per CDR3 protein. The sample consists of fewer than 350,000 distinct CDR3 sequences, roughly 19% of them appearing once. Notes on the study in general: Blood also showed most of the thyroid clonotypes that were expanded above 0.001. Onset of ophthalmopathy came a median roughly 6 months after the model predicted it.

Germline V CDR1 and CDR2: SGHRS, YFSETQ. V gave up 4 bases and J gave up 5 bases; unmatched junction bases: 6. This CDR3 has 15 residues. The V gene is TRBV5-1, the J gene TRBJ2-5, with TRBD2 identical over 12 bases. The sequenced sample was blood. The TCR sequence derives from a man in his forties or fifties with Graves' ophthalmopathy. CDR3 nucleotide sequence: TGCGCCAGCAGCCCAGGGACTAGCGGGTGGGAGACCCAGTACTTC. This sequence encodes CASSPGTSGWETQYF. Complete variable domain (other parts from reference TRBV5-1 and TRBJ2-5): KAGVTQTPRYLIKTRGQQVTLSCSPISGHRSVSWYQQTPGQGLQFLFEYFSETQRNKGNFPGRFSGRQFSNSRSEMNVSTLELGDSALYLCASSPGTSGWETQYFGPGTRLLVL.